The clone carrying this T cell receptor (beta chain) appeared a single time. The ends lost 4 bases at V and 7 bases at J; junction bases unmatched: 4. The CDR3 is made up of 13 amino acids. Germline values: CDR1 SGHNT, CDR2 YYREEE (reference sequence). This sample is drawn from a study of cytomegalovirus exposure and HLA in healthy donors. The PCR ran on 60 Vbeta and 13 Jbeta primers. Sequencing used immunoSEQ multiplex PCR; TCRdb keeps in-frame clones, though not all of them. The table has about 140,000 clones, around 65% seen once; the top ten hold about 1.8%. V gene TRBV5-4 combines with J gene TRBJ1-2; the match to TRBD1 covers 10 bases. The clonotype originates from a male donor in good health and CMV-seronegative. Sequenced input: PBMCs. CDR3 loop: CASSPWTGGGYTF. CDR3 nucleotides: TGTGCCAGCAGCCCTTGGACAGGGGGTGGCTACACCTTC.